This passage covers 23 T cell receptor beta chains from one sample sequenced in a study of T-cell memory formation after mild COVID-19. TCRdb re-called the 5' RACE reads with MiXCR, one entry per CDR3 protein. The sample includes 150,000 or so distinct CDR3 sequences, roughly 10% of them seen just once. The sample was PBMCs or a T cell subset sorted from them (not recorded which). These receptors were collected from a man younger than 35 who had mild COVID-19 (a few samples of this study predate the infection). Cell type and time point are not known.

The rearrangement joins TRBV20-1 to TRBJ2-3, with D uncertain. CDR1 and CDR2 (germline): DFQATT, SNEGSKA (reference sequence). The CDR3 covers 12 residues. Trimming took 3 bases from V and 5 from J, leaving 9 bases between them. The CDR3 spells CSASLNGDTQYF. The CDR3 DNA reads TGCAGTGCTAGCCTTAATGGAGATACGCAGTATTTT.

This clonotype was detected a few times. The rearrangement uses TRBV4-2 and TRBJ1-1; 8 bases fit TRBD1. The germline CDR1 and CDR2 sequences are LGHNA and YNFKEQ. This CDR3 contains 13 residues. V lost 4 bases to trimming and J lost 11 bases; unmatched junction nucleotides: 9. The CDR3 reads CASSPYTGQGAFF. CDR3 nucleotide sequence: TGTGCCAGCAGCCCCTACACAGGACAGGGTGCTTTCTTT.

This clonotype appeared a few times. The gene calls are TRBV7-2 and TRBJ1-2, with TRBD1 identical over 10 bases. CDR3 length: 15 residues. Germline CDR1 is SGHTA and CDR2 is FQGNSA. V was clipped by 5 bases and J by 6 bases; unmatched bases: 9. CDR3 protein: CASSPRQGASDGYTF. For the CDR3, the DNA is TGTGCCAGCAGCCCCCGACAGGGGGCGAGTGATGGCTACACCTTC.

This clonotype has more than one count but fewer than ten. CDR3: CASRQGASYEQYF. DNA of the CDR3: TGTGCCAGCAGACAGGGGGCGTCCTACGAGCAGTACTTC. The J gene is TRBJ2-7, the V gene TRBV7-2, with 9 bases aligning to TRBD1. This CDR3 comprises 13 residues. Losses at the gene ends were 6 bases for V and 1 base for J; bases not matched to a gene: 1. Germline-derived CDR1 and CDR2 are SGHTA and FQGNSA.

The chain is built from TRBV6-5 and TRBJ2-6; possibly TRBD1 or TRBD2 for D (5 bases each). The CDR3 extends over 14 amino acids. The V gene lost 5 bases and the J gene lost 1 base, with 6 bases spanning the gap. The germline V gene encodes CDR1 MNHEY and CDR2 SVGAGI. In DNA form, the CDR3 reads TGTGCCAGCAGTGAGGGGTCTGGGGCCAACGTCCTGACTTTC. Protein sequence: CASSEGSGANVLTF.

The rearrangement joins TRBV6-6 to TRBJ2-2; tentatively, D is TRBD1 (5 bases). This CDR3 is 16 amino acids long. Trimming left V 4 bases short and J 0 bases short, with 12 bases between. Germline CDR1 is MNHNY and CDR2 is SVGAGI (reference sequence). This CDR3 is CASSSGRAANTGELFF. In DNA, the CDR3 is TGTGCCAGCAGTTCCGGCAGGGCCGCGAACACCGGGGAGCTGTTTTTT.

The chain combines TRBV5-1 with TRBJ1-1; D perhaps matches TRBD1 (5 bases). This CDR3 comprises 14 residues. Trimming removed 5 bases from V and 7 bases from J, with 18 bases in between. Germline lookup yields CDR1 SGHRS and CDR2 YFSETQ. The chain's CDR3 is CASSISGTRIEAFF. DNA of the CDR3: TGCGCCAGCAGTATCTCCGGGACTCGGATTGAAGCTTTCTTT.

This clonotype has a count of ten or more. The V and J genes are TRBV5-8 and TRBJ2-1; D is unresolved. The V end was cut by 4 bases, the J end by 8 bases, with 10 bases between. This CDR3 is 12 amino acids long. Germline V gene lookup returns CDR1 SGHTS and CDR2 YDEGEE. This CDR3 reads CASSPSGDEQFF. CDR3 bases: TGTGCCAGCAGCCCGTCGGGTGATGAGCAGTTCTTC.

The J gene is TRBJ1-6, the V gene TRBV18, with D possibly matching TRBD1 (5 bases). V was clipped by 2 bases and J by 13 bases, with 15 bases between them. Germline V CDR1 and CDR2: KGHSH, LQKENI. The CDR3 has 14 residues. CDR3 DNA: TGTGCCAGCTCACCAAGCGGGGACCTAACGCCCCTCCACTTT. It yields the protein CASSPSGDLTPLHF.

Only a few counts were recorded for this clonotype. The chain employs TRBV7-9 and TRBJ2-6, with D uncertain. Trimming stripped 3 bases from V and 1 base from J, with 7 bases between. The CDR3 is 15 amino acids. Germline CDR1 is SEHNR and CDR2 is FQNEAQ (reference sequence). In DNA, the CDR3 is TGTGCCAGCAGCTTTTTCGGGTCTGGGGCCAACGTCCTGACTTTC. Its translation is CASSFFGSGANVLTF.

CDR3 in amino acids: CASSRFASSYNEQFF. DNA of the CDR3: TGTGCCAGCTCACGGTTTGCGAGCTCCTACAATGAGCAGTTCTTC. This chain connects TRBV18 to TRBJ2-1; D is uncertain. Germline values: CDR1 KGHSH, CDR2 LQKENI. The CDR3 loop spans 15 amino acids. Trimming left V 4 bases short and J 0 bases short, with 10 bases between.

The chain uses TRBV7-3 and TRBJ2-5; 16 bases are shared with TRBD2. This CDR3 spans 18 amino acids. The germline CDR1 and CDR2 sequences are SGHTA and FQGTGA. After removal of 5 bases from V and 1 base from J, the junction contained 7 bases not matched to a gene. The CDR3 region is CASSPGLAGGPGQETQYF. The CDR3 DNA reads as TGTGCCAGCAGCCCGGGACTAGCGGGGGGGCCCGGCCAAGAGACCCAGTACTTC.

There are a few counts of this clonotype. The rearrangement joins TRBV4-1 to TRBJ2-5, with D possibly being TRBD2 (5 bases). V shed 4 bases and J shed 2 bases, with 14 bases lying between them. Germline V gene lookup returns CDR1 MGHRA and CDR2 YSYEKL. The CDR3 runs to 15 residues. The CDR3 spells CASSPKLSGQETQYF. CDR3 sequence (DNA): TGCGCCAGCAGCCCAAAGTTGTCGGGGCAAGAGACCCAGTACTTC.

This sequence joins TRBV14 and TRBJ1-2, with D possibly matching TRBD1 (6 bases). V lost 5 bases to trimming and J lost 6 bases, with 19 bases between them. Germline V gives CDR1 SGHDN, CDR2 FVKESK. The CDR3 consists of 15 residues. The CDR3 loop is CASSRSITGFDGYTF. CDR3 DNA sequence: TGTGCCAGCAGCAGATCCATCACAGGGTTCGATGGCTACACCTTC.

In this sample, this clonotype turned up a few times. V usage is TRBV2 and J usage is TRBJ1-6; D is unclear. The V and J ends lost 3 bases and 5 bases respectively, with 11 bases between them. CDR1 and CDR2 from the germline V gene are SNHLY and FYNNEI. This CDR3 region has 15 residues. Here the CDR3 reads CASSEGRLHNSPLHF. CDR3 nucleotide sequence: TGTGCCAGCAGTGAGGGCAGGCTACATAATTCACCCCTCCACTTT. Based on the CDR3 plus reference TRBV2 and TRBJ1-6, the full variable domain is EPEVTQTPSHQVTQMGQEVILRCVPISNHLYFYWYRQILGQKVEFLVSFYNNEISEKSEIFDDQFSVERPDGSNFTLKIRSTKLEDSAMYFCASSEGRLHNSPLHFGNGTRLTVT.

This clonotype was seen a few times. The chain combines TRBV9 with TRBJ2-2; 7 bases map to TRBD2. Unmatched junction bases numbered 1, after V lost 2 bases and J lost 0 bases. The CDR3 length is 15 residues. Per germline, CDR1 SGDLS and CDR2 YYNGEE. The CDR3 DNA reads TGTGCCAGCAGCGTCGGGACTACGAACACCGGGGAGCTGTTTTTT. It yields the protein CASSVGTTNTGELFF.

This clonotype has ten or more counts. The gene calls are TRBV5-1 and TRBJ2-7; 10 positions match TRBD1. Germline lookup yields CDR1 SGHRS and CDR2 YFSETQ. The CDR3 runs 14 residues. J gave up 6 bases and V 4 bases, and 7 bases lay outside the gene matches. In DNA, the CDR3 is TGCGCCAGCAGCGCCGGGACAGGGGTCAGCGAGCAGTACTTC. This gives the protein CASSAGTGVSEQYF.

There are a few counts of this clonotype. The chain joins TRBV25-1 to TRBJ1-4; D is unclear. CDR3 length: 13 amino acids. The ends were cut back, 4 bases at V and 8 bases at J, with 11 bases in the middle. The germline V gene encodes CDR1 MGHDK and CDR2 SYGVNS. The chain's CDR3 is CASSAEIGEKLFF. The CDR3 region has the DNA TGTGCCAGCAGTGCCGAAATCGGGGAAAAACTGTTTTTT.

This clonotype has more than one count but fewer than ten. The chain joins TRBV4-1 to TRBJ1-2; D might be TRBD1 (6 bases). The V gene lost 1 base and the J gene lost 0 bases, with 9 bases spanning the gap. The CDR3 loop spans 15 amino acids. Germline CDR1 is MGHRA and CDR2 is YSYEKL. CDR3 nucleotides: TGCGCCAGCAGCCAAGGGGGGGGCGCTAACTATGGCTACACCTTC. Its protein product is CASSQGGGANYGYTF.

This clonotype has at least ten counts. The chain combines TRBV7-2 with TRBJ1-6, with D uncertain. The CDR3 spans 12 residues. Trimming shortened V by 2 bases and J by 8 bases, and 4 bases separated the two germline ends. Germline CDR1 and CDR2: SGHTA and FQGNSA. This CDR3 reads CASSLPHSPLHF. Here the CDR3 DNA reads TGTGCCAGCAGCTTACCTCATTCACCCCTCCACTTT.

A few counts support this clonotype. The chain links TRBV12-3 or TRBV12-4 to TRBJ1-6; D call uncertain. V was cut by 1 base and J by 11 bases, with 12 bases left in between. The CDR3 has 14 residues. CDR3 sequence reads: CASSLDTVFTPLHF. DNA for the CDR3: TGTGCCAGCAGTTTAGACACCGTTTTTACACCCCTCCACTTT.

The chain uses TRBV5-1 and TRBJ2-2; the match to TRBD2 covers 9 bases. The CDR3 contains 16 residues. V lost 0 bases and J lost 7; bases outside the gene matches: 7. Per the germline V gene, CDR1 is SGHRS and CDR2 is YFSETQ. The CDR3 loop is CASSLDTAGGLGELFF. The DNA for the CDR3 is TGCGCCAGCAGCTTGGATACCGCGGGGGGGCTCGGGGAGCTGTTTTTT.

The CDR3 bases are TGTGCCAGCAGTTTTATCGAGGGGGACGGCTACACCTTC. Translating it yields CASSFIEGDGYTF. The V and J genes are TRBV12-3 or TRBV12-4 and TRBJ1-2, with D possibly matching TRBD1 (6 bases). V shed 3 bases and J shed 8 bases, with 13 bases lying between them. The length of the CDR3 is 13 residues.